One and the same sample provided the 7 T cell receptor beta chains below, sequenced in a study of blood T cell repertoires in COVID-19. The protocol was immunoSEQ multiplex PCR, while the TCRdb copy is restricted to in-frame clones and leaves out a portion. The sample has roughly 140,000 clones; about 86% are singletons. Sequencing input: PBMCs or T cells enriched from blood (not recorded which). These receptors originate from a man in his fifties who had recovered from COVID-19.

The CDR3 nucleotides are TGCGCCAGCAGCCAAGAATCGTTACCGGTCGGTTCACCCCTCCACTTT. This codes for CASSQESLPVGSPLHF. The rearrangement joins TRBV4-3 to TRBJ1-6, with D hard to call. Germline lookup yields CDR1 LGHNA and CDR2 YSLEER. Trimming took off 0 bases at V and 9 bases at J, with 15 bases between the two ends. This CDR3 contains 16 residues.

V usage is TRBV9 and J usage is TRBJ2-1; the match to TRBD1 covers 10 bases. The germline gives CDR1 SGDLS, CDR2 YYNGEE. V lost 4 bases to trimming and J lost 0 bases; unmatched junction nucleotides: 1. The CDR3 runs to 15 residues. Here the CDR3 reads CASSRTGGSYNEQFF. The DNA of the CDR3 is TGTGCCAGCAGCAGGACAGGGGGCTCCTACAATGAGCAGTTCTTC.

On this clone: At one end, the junction sequence differs from germline, possibly due to a read error. The chain carries TRBV6-1 and TRBJ2-5, with D hard to call. CDR1 is MNHNS and CDR2 is SASEGT in the germline V gene. The CDR3 contains 14 residues. CDR3 sequence reads: CASGDGAYQETQYF. CDR3 DNA: TGTGCCAGCGGTGATGGAGCGTACCAAGAGACCCAGTACTTC.

V usage is TRBV4-1 and J usage is TRBJ1-5, with D maybe TRBD1 (6 bases). Germline CDR1 reads MGHRA; CDR2 reads YSYEKL. The CDR3 sequence is 16 residues long. V was cut by 1 base and J by 0 bases, with 10 bases left in between. As DNA, the CDR3 is TGCGCCAGCAGCCAAGTGGGGGCGGGTAGCAATCAGCCCCAGCATTTT. Amino acid sequence: CASSQVGAGSNQPQHF.

V usage is TRBV7-6 and J usage is TRBJ2-7; 10 bases match TRBD2. Trimming removed 1 base from V and 3 bases from J; junction bases left unmatched: 6. This CDR3 has 16 amino acids. Looked up from germline, CDR1 is SGHVS and CDR2 is FNYEAQ. The CDR3 loop reads CASSLGSSGGYYEQYF. The CDR3 bases are TGTGCCAGCAGCTTAGGGTCTAGCGGGGGTTACTACGAGCAGTACTTC.

V usage is TRBV6-5 and J usage is TRBJ2-2; TRBD2 aligns across 9 bases. Germline V gene lookup returns CDR1 MNHEY and CDR2 SVGAGI. V trimming: 6 bases; J trimming: 4 bases; junction bases outside the gene matches: 0. CDR3 length equals 13 residues. CDR3 residues: CASRRGGTGELFF. CDR3 coding DNA: TGTGCCAGCAGGCGGGGGGGCACCGGGGAGCTGTTTTTT.

The chain uses TRBV7-9 and TRBJ2-1; D is possibly TRBD2 (5 bases). This CDR3 contains 12 residues. Germline-derived CDR1 and CDR2 are SEHNR and FQNEAQ (reference sequence). V lost 5 bases, J lost 7 bases, and 9 bases lay in between. For the CDR3, the DNA is TGTGCCAGCAGCCTGGGGAGAAATGAGCAGTTCTTC. Translating it yields CASSLGRNEQFF.